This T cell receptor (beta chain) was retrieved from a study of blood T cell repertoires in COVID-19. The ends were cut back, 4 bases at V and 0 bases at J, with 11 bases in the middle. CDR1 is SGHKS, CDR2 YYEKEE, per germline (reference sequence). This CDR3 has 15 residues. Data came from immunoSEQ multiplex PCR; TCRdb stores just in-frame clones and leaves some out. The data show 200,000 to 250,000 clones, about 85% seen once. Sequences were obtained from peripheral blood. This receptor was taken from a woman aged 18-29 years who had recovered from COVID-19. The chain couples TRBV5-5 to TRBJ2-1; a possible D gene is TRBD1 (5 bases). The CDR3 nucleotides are TGTGCCAGCAGCGACAGTCTCGCCTCCTACAATGAGCAGTTCTTC. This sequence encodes CASSDSLASYNEQFF.